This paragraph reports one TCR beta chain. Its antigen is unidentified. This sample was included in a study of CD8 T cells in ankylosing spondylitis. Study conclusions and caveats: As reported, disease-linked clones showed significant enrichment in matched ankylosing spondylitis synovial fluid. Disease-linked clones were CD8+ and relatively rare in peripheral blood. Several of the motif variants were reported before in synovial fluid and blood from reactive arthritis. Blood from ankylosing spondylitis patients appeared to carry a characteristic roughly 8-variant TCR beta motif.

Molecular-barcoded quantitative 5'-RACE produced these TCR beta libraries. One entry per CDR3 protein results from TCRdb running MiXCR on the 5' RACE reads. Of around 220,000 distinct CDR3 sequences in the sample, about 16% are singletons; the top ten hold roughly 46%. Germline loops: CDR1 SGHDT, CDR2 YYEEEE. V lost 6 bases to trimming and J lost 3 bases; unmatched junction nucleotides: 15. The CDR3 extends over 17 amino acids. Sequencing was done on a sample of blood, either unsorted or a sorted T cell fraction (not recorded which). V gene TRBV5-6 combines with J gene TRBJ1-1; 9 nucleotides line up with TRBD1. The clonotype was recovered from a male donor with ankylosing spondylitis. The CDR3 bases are TGTGCCAGCACCATCCGGGACAGGGTAACCTTTGACACTGAAGCTTTCTTT. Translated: CASTIRDRVTFDTEAFF.